Listed below are T cell receptor beta chains from one sample, sequenced in a study of glioma-infiltrating T cells after dendritic cell vaccination. Produced via immunoSEQ multiplex PCR; TCRdb's table is partial and in-frame only. The table lists more than 45,000 clones, roughly four fifths of them singletons, with around 16% in the top ten. The source material was blood, sampled after dendritic cell vaccination. These receptors all stem from a human donor with glioblastoma. Each CDR3 is given with its conserved first and last residue. The D gene is left open where the match is weak. Some rows have no size entry. The others give once, few or many, or a class for an expanded clone.

D gene: .
clone size: .
J gene: TRBJ1-2
V gene: TRBV7-2
CDR3 DNA: TGTGCCAGCAGCTTAATTGGACAAACGGATGGCTACACCTTC
CDR3 protein: CASSLIGQTDGYTF

D gene: .
clone size: .
J gene: TRBJ2-3
V gene: TRBV5-4
CDR3 DNA: TGTGCCAGCAGCTCCGGAGCGACAGTTAGCACAGATACGCAGTATTTT
CDR3 protein: CASSSGATVSTDTQYF

D gene: TRBD1
clone size: .
J gene: TRBJ2-2
V gene: TRBV5-1
CDR3 DNA: TGCGCCAGCAGCTTGGAGACAGGGGGCGCCGGGGAGCTGTTTTTT
CDR3 protein: CASSLETGGAGELFF

D gene: .
clone size: .
J gene: TRBJ1-4
V gene: TRBV18
CDR3 DNA: TGTGCCAGCTCGCCAAGCGGGGCAACTAATGAAAAACTGTTTTTT
CDR3 protein: CASSPSGATNEKLFF

D gene: .
clone size: .
J gene: TRBJ1-1
V gene: TRBV30
CDR3 DNA: TGTGCCTGGAGTGTACGAGGGAGGAACACTGAAGCTTTCTTT
CDR3 protein: CAWSVRGRNTEAFF

D gene: TRBD1
clone size: .
J gene: TRBJ1-1
V gene: TRBV19
CDR3 DNA: TGTGCCAGTACTACCCGCGGGACAGCCGGATCAGAGAACACTGAAGCTTTCTTT
CDR3 protein: CASTTRGTAGSENTEAFF

D gene: .
clone size: .
J gene: TRBJ1-5
V gene: TRBV5-1
CDR3 DNA: TGCGCCAGCAGCTTGGCCGAAGGGAGTCAGCCCCAGCATTTT
CDR3 protein: CASSLAEGSQPQHF

D gene: TRBD1
clone size: .
J gene: TRBJ1-2
V gene: TRBV4-3
CDR3 DNA: TGCGCCAGCAGCTCGATGACAGGGTACTACTATGGCTACACCTTC
CDR3 protein: CASSSMTGYYYGYTF

D gene: .
clone size: .
J gene: TRBJ1-4
V gene: TRBV7-6
CDR3 DNA: TGTGCCAGCAGCTTAGGGGGCAGGGGTATGGAAAAACTGTTTTTT
CDR3 protein: CASSLGGRGMEKLFF

D gene: .
clone size: .
J gene: TRBJ1-1
V gene: TRBV13
CDR3 DNA: TGTGCCAGCAGCTTAGGGGGACACGGGAACACTGAAGCTTTCTTT
CDR3 protein: CASSLGGHGNTEAFF

D gene: .
clone size: few
J gene: TRBJ1-2
V gene: TRBV10-3
CDR3 DNA: TGTGCCATCAGGCCGGGACGGGACACCTCCGGCTACACCTTC
CDR3 protein: CAIRPGRDTSGYTF

D gene: TRBD1
clone size: once
J gene: TRBJ1-1
V gene: TRBV6-1
CDR3 DNA: TGTGCCAGCAGTGAAGGGACAGGGGGCTCTGGGAGCACTGAAGCTTTCTTT
CDR3 protein: CASSEGTGGSGSTEAFF

D gene: .
clone size: .
J gene: TRBJ1-2
V gene: TRBV12-2
CDR3 DNA: TGTGCAAGTCGCTTGGCCGGGACAGGACACTCTTATTATGGCTACACCTTC
CDR3 protein: CASRLAGTGHSYYGYTF

D gene: .
clone size: .
J gene: TRBJ1-2
V gene: TRBV11-1
CDR3 DNA: TGTGCCAGCAGCTCCGGGGGACGCGCTTCCTATGGCTACACCTTC
CDR3 protein: CASSSGGRASYGYTF

D gene: TRBD1
clone size: .
J gene: TRBJ1-4
V gene: TRBV5-6
CDR3 DNA: TGTGCCAGCAGCTTGGGTTACAGGGGGGAAAAACTGTTTTTT
CDR3 protein: CASSLGYRGEKLFF

D gene: TRBD1
clone size: .
J gene: TRBJ1-5
V gene: TRBV6-7
CDR3 DNA: TGTGCCAGCAGTTCCGGCCCGGGACAGGGGGGGAGGTATAGCAATCAGCCCCAGCATTTT
CDR3 protein: CASSSGPGQGGRYSNQPQHF

D gene: .
clone size: few
J gene: TRBJ2-1
V gene: TRBV13
CDR3 DNA: TGTGCCAGCAGCTTCCCCCCAGGGGAAAACTACAATGAGCAGTTCTTC
CDR3 protein: CASSFPPGENYNEQFF

D gene: .
clone size: .
J gene: TRBJ2-4
V gene: TRBV10-3
CDR3 DNA: TGTGCCATCAGTGAGTCGGGAGGGGGAGGCAAAAACATTCAGTACTTC
CDR3 protein: CAISESGGGGKNIQYF

D gene: .
clone size: .
J gene: TRBJ2-7
V gene: TRBV19
CDR3 DNA: TGTGCCAGTAGGCTCTCACAGGTTACCTACGAGCAGTACTTC
CDR3 protein: CASRLSQVTYEQYF

D gene: .
clone size: .
J gene: TRBJ2-3
V gene: TRBV7-9
CDR3 DNA: TGTGCCAGCAGCCATGGACTGCGCCTCTCGGATACGCAGTATTTT
CDR3 protein: CASSHGLRLSDTQYF

D gene: TRBD1
clone size: .
J gene: TRBJ1-5
V gene: TRBV6-1
CDR3 DNA: TGTGCCAGCACTAGGACAGGGGATAAGAATCAGCCCCAGCATTTT
CDR3 protein: CASTRTGDKNQPQHF

D gene: TRBD1
clone size: .
J gene: TRBJ2-7
V gene: TRBV11-3
CDR3 DNA: TGTGCCAGCAGCTCACCGGGACAGGGGGGCGAGCAGTACTTC
CDR3 protein: CASSSPGQGGEQYF

D gene: TRBD1
clone size: .
J gene: TRBJ1-5
V gene: TRBV4-1
CDR3 DNA: TGCGCCAGCAGCCAAGAGGACAGGGTGGGCAATCAGCCCCAGCATTTT
CDR3 protein: CASSQEDRVGNQPQHF

D gene: .
clone size: .
J gene: TRBJ2-7
V gene: TRBV27
CDR3 DNA: TGTGCCAGCAGTTTGCGGGCAACCTACGAGCAGTACTTC
CDR3 protein: CASSLRATYEQYF

D gene: .
clone size: .
J gene: TRBJ2-2
V gene: TRBV19
CDR3 DNA: TGTGCCAGTAGTACACAGGTCGGGGAGCTGTTTTTT
CDR3 protein: CASSTQVGELFF

D gene: .
clone size: .
J gene: TRBJ1-5
V gene: TRBV5-1
CDR3 DNA: TGCGCCAGCAGCCCGGGAGGTCGCAATCAGCCCCAGCATTTT
CDR3 protein: CASSPGGRNQPQHF

D gene: .
clone size: .
J gene: TRBJ1-1
V gene: TRBV7-3
CDR3 DNA: TGTGCCAGCAGTCCGGACCAGCAGGGCACTGAAGCTTTCTTT
CDR3 protein: CASSPDQQGTEAFF

D gene: .
clone size: .
J gene: TRBJ2-1
V gene: TRBV7-9
CDR3 DNA: TGTGCCAGCCAGACTCTAGACCATGAGCAGTTCTTC
CDR3 protein: CASQTLDHEQFF

D gene: TRBD2
clone size: .
J gene: TRBJ2-2
V gene: TRBV11-2
CDR3 DNA: TGTGCCAGCAGCTTCCCTTCGCGGGGGGTCTACACCGTCACCGGGGAGCTGTTTTTT
CDR3 protein: CASSFPSRGVYTVTGELFF

D gene: .
clone size: .
J gene: TRBJ2-7
V gene: TRBV5-1
CDR3 DNA: TGCGCCAGCAGCTTACTTACCCAGGGTGTCTACGAGCAGTACTTC
CDR3 protein: CASSLLTQGVYEQYF

D gene: .
clone size: .
J gene: TRBJ2-2
V gene: TRBV11-2
CDR3 DNA: TGTGCCAGCAGCCATACCCGGGACGGGGAGCTGTTTTTT
CDR3 protein: CASSHTRDGELFF

D gene: .
clone size: once
J gene: TRBJ2-3
V gene: TRBV6-1
CDR3 DNA: TGTGCCAGCAGCCCTACGAGCAGCACAGATACGCAGTATTTT
CDR3 protein: CASSPTSSTDTQYF

D gene: .
clone size: .
J gene: TRBJ1-2
V gene: TRBV11-2
CDR3 DNA: TGTGCCAGCAGCTGGGGGGGGTTGAACTATGGCTACACCTTC
CDR3 protein: CASSWGGLNYGYTF

D gene: .
clone size: .
J gene: TRBJ1-1
V gene: TRBV5-5
CDR3 DNA: TGTGCCAGCAGCCACCAGGGGTCGAACACTGAAGCTTTCTTT
CDR3 protein: CASSHQGSNTEAFF

D gene: .
clone size: .
J gene: TRBJ2-5
V gene: TRBV6-6
CDR3 DNA: TGTGCCACCACTCCCGGGGGAGAGACCCAGTACTTC
CDR3 protein: CATTPGGETQYF

D gene: .
clone size: few
J gene: TRBJ2-5
V gene: TRBV7-6
CDR3 DNA: TGTGCCAGCAGCTGGAGATTACAAGAGACCCAGTACTTC
CDR3 protein: CASSWRLQETQYF

D gene: TRBD2
clone size: .
J gene: TRBJ2-7
V gene: TRBV5-1
CDR3 DNA: TGCGCCAGCAGCCTCCTTAGCGGGGAAACCTACGAGCAGTACTTC
CDR3 protein: CASSLLSGETYEQYF

D gene: .
clone size: .
J gene: TRBJ1-1
V gene: TRBV30
CDR3 DNA: TGTGCCTGGAGTTTTGGGAGGGGAATAAACACTGAAGCTTTCTTT
CDR3 protein: CAWSFGRGINTEAFF

D gene: TRBD1
clone size: .
J gene: TRBJ1-2
V gene: TRBV7-9
CDR3 DNA: TGTGCCAGCAGCTTAGTTGACAGGGGCGCTAACTATGGCTACACCTTC
CDR3 protein: CASSLVDRGANYGYTF

D gene: .
clone size: .
J gene: TRBJ2-7
V gene: TRBV5-1
CDR3 DNA: TGCGCCAGCAGCCGGACCGGGAGCGACGAGCAGTACTTC
CDR3 protein: CASSRTGSDEQYF

D gene: TRBD1
clone size: .
J gene: TRBJ1-3
V gene: TRBV27
CDR3 DNA: TGTGCCAGCAGTCCAGGACAGGTCTCTGGAAACACCATATATTTT
CDR3 protein: CASSPGQVSGNTIYF

D gene: TRBD1
clone size: .
J gene: TRBJ1-5
V gene: TRBV7-9
CDR3 DNA: TGTGCCAGCAGCAAGGGACAGGGGGTTCTTCAGCCCCAGCATTTT
CDR3 protein: CASSKGQGVLQPQHF

D gene: TRBD1
clone size: once
J gene: TRBJ2-6
V gene: TRBV4-3
CDR3 DNA: TGCGCCAGCAGTAACAGACAGGGGAGCTCTGGGGCCAACGTCCTGACTTTC
CDR3 protein: CASSNRQGSSGANVLTF

D gene: TRBD1
clone size: .
J gene: TRBJ1-2
V gene: TRBV7-8
CDR3 DNA: TGTGCCAGCAGCTGGACAGGGGGCTCTAGCTATGGCTACACCTTC
CDR3 protein: CASSWTGGSSYGYTF